This T cell receptor (beta chain) was profiled in a study of siplizumab effects on memory and regulatory T cells. Per germline, CDR1 MNHNY and CDR2 SVGAGI (reference sequence). Losses at the gene ends were 1 base for V and 6 bases for J; bases not matched to a gene: 6. The CDR3 has 15 amino acids. Clones were sequenced by immunoSEQ multiplex PCR, and TCRdb holds only the in-frame ones, with some missing. The table has some 7,800 clones, less than 45% seen once; the top ten hold about 5.9%. Cells that made up the mixed lymphocyte reaction were cocultured at 37°C for around six days. By share, this clone ranks as medium-sized. What it binds is unknown.

Sequencing was performed on CFSE-low (dividing) CD8+ T cells sorted from an allogeneic mixed lymphocyte reaction. The chain uses TRBV6-6 and TRBJ1-5; 7 bases map to TRBD1. The receptor was isolated from a human donor in good health; the cells came from an allogeneic mixed lymphocyte reaction. The CDR3: CASSYWQGVGQPQHF. The CDR3 DNA follows: TGTGCCAGCAGTTACTGGCAGGGGGTCGGTCAGCCCCAGCATTTT.